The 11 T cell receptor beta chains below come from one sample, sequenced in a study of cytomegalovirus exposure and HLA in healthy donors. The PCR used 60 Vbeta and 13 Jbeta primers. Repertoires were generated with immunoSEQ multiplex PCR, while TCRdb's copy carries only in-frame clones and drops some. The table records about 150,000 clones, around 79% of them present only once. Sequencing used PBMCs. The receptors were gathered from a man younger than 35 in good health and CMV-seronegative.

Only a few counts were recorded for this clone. CDR3 DNA: TGTGCCAGCAGCTCCACGGGGGCTGAAGCTTTCTTT. Its translation is CASSSTGAEAFF. The V call is TRBV5-6, the J call TRBJ1-1; tentatively, D is TRBD1 (5 bases). V dropped 3 bases and J dropped 6 bases, with 9 bases sitting between them. The germline CDR1 and CDR2 sequences are SGHDT and YYEEEE. The CDR3 is made up of 12 amino acids.

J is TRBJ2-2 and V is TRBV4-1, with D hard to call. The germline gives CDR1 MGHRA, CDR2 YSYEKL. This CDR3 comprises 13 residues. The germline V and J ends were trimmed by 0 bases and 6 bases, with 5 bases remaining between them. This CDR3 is CASSQESSGELFF. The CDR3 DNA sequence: TGCGCCAGCAGCCAAGAGTCGTCCGGGGAGCTGTTTTTT.

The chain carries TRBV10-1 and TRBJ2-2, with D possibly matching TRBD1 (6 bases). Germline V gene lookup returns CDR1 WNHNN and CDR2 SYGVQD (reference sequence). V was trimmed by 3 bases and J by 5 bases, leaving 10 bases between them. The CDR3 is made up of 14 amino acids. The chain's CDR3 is CASSDRGETGELFF. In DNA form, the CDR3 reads TGCGCCAGCAGTGACAGGGGTGAAACCGGGGAGCTGTTTTTT.

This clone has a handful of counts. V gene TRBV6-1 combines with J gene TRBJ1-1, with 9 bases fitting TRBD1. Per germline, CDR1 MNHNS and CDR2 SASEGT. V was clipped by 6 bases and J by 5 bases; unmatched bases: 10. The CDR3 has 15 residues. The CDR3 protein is CASSRGTGPGTEAFF. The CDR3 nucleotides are TGTGCCAGCAGCCGAGGGACAGGGCCGGGTACTGAAGCTTTCTTT.

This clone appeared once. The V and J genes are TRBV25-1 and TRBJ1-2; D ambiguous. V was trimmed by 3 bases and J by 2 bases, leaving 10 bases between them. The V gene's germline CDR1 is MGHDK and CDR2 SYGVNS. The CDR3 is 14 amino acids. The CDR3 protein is CASSDGSWNYGYTF. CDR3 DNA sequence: TGTGCCAGCAGTGACGGGAGTTGGAACTATGGCTACACCTTC.

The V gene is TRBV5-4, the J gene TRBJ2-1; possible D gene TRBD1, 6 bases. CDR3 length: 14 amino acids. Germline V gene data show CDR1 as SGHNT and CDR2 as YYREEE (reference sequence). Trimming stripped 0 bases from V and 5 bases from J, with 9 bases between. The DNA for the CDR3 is TGTGCCAGCAGCTTGGCTAGGGGGAACAATGAGCAGTTCTTC. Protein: CASSLARGNNEQFF.

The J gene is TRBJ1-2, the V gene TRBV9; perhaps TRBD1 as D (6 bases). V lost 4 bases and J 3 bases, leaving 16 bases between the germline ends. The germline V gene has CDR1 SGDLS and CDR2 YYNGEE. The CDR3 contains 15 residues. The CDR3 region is CASSSTQGFDYGYTF. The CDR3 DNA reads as TGTGCCAGCAGCTCGACACAGGGTTTTGACTATGGCTACACCTTC.

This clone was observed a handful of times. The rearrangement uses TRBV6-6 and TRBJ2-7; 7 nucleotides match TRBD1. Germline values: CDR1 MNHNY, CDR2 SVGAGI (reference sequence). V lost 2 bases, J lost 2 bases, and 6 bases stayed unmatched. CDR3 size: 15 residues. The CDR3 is CASSYRGQATYEQYF. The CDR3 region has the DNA TGTGCCAGCAGTTACAGAGGACAGGCTACCTACGAGCAGTACTTC.

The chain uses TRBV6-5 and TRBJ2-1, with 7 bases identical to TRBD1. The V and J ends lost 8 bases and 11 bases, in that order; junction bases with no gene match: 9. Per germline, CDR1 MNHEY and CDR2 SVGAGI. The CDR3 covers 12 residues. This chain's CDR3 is CASASGGRKQFF. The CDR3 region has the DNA TGTGCCAGCGCCTCAGGGGGTAGGAAGCAGTTCTTC.

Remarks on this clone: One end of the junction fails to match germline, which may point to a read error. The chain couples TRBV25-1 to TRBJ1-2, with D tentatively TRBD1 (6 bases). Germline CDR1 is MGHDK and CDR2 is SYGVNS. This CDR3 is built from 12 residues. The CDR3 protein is CAGSGGPRGYTF. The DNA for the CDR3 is TGTGCCGGCAGTGGGGGCCCTCGCGGCTACACCTTC.

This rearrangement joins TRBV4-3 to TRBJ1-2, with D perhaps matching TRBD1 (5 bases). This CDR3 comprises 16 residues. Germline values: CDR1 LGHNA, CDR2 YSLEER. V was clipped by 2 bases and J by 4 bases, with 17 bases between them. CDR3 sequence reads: CASSQRSRVGGYGYTF. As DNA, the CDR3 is TGCGCCAGCAGCCAAAGATCCAGGGTCGGCGGCTATGGCTACACCTTC.